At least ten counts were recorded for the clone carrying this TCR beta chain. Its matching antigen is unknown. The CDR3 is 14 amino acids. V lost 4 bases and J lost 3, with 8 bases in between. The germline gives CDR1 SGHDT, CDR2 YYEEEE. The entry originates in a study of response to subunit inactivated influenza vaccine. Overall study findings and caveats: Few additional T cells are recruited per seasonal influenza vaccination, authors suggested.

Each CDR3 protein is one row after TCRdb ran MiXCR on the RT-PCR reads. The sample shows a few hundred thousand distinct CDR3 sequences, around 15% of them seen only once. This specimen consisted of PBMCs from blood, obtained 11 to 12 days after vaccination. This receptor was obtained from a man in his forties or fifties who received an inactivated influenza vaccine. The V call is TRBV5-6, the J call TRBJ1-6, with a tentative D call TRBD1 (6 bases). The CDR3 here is CASSEGVYNSPLHF. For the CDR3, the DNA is TGTGCCAGCAGCGAGGGGGTCTATAATTCACCCCTCCACTTT.